Listed below are T cell receptor beta chains from one sample, sequenced in a study of regulatory T cells in long-lasting Graves disease. TCRdb redid the calling of the multiplex PCR reads with MiXCR, one entry per CDR3 protein. The sample lists 400,000 to 450,000 distinct CDR3 sequences; roughly 15% were seen once. This same sample was also part of a study on T cells in Graves' hyperthyroidism and ophthalmopathy.

The material sequenced was peripheral blood mononuclear cells (PBMCs), taken at new diagnosis, from a patient treated with antithyroid drugs. The source is a woman aged 25 to 45 with Graves disease. Both conserved end residues are part of each CDR3. D genes are given only for firm matches. Expanded clones are given a class, and other clones once, few, many or no size at all.

d_call	clone_size	v_call	j_call	cdr3_aa	cdr3_nt
NA	NA	TRBV19	TRBJ2-1	CASSIRQGGPAEQFF	TGTGCCAGTAGTATCCGCCAGGGGGGCCCAGCTGAGCAGTTCTTC
TRBD1	NA	TRBV28	TRBJ2-1	CASSLGQTLDEQFF	TGTGCCAGCAGTTTGGGACAGACTCTGGATGAGCAGTTCTTC
TRBD1	many	TRBV20-1	TRBJ1-2	CSARDLMDRGQSLGYGYTF	TGCAGTGCTAGAGACCTAATGGACAGGGGACAGTCGTTAGGCTATGGCTACACCTTC
TRBD2	many	TRBV28	TRBJ2-1	CASSRGSDNEQFF	TGTGCCAGCAGCCGCGGGAGCGACAATGAGCAGTTCTTC
TRBD1	many	TRBV20-1	TRBJ2-7	CSASPRDRTYEQYF	TGCAGTGCTAGCCCCCGGGACAGGACGTACGAGCAGTACTTC
NA	many	TRBV2	TRBJ2-5	CASSVGVSETQYF	TGTGCCAGCAGTGTCGGGGTTTCAGAGACCCAGTACTTC
TRBD2	many	TRBV6-1	TRBJ2-7	CASNPGQGWTSGMYEQYF	TGTGCCAGCAATCCGGGACAGGGTTGGACTAGCGGGATGTACGAGCAGTACTTC
NA	many	TRBV28	TRBJ1-1	CASSFAMGTGTADGGFF	NA
TRBD1	NA	TRBV10-3	TRBJ1-2	CASFGTGSELYGYTF	TGTGCCAGCTTCGGGACAGGGTCTGAACTCTATGGCTACACCTTC
NA	NA	TRBV7-3	TRBJ2-1	CASSPGGREANYTTPADQFF	TGTGCCAGCAGCCCCGGGGGCCGGGAAGCAAATTACACCACCCCTGCTGATCAGTTCTTC
NA	NA	TRBV28	TRBJ2-7	CASSLKAGVQYF	TGTGCCAGCAGTTTAAAGGCAGGGGTGCAGTACTTC
NA	many	TRBV2	TRBJ1-4	CASSEAGNSEKLFF	TGTGCCAGCAGTGAAGCGGGGAACAGTGAAAAACTGTTTTTT
TRBD2	many	TRBV20-1	TRBJ2-3	CSPTSGYSTDTQYF	TGCAGTCCCACTAGCGGGTATAGCACAGATACGCAGTATTTT
NA	few	TRBV7-9	TRBJ1-2	CASSLDSEGRYTF	TGTGCCAGCAGCTTAGACTCAGAGGGGCGCTACACCTTC
TRBD2	many	TRBV3-1	TRBJ2-1	CASGVGGRANEQFF	TGTGCCAGTGGAGTGGGCGGGAGGGCAAATGAGCAGTTCTTC
NA	many	TRBV11-2	TRBJ2-7	CASSLAAEHPDAPYEQYF	TGTGCCAGCAGCTTAGCGGCCGAACACCCCGACGCACCCTACGAGCAGTACTTC
NA	few	TRBV9	TRBJ2-6	CASSVSASGANVLTF	TGTGCCAGCAGCGTTAGTGCCTCTGGGGCCAACGTCCTGACTTTC
NA	NA	TRBV6-1	TRBJ2-7	CASSETRIRGREQYF	TGTGCCAGCAGTGAAACCCGAATAAGAGGGCGCGAGCAGTACTTC
TRBD1	few	TRBV12-3/TRBV12-4	TRBJ1-5	CASSGDRDYGPQHF	TGTGCCAGCAGTGGGGACAGGGACTATGGGCCCCAGCATTTT
NA	NA	TRBV20-1	TRBJ2-2	CSAREADYHANTGELFF	TGCAGTGCTAGAGAAGCAGACTACCACGCGAACACCGGGGAGCTGTTTTTT
NA	many	TRBV27	TRBJ2-1	CASSISGNNEQFF	TGTGCCAGCAGTATCTCCGGGAACAATGAGCAGTTCTTC
TRBD1	NA	TRBV27	TRBJ1-2	CASRKGQAPYGYTF	TGTGCCAGCAGAAAGGGACAGGCTCCCTATGGCTACACCTTC
NA	few	TRBV3-1	TRBJ1-1	CASSQGTGLNTEAFF	TGTGCCAGCAGCCAAGGCACAGGGCTGAACACTGAAGCTTTCTTT
TRBD2	many	TRBV20-1	TRBJ2-3	CSGGTSGRASDTQYF	TGCAGTGGAGGTACTAGCGGGAGGGCCTCGGATACGCAGTATTTT
NA	many	TRBV18	TRBJ1-2	CASSPQLGPSNYGYTF	TGTGCCAGCTCACCTCAACTGGGTCCTTCTAACTATGGCTACACCTTC
NA	NA	TRBV7-9	TRBJ1-3	CASSLVRGNTIYF	TGTGCCAGCAGCTTAGTCCGGGGAAACACCATATATTTT
NA	many	TRBV7-3	TRBJ2-7	CASSSLRGSVMDEQYF	TGTGCCAGCAGCTCCCTCCGGGGATCGGTTATGGACGAGCAGTACTTC
TRBD2	many	TRBV18	TRBJ2-7	CASSPRGGSTYEQYF	TGTGCCAGCTCACCACGTGGCGGGAGCACCTACGAGCAGTACTTC
NA	NA	TRBV7-2	TRBJ1-1	CASSLARWARGLGTEAFF	TGTGCCAGCAGCTTAGCGCGGTGGGCCAGAGGGCTAGGCACTGAAGCTTTCTTT
TRBD2	few	TRBV6-2/TRBV6-3	TRBJ2-1	CASSYLTSGSSYNEQFF	TGTGCCAGCAGTTACCTGACTAGCGGGAGCTCCTACAATGAGCAGTTCTTC
TRBD2	NA	TRBV27	TRBJ2-1	CASSPKRGLYNEQFF	TGTGCCAGCAGTCCAAAGCGGGGACTCTACAATGAGCAGTTCTTC